The text below deals with one TCR beta chain. cDNA synthesis used the whole RNA isolate, giving expressed TCRB sequences. Method: immunoSEQ multiplex PCR; TCRdb's copy keeps in-frame clones and lacks some. The sample records 200,000 to 250,000 clones, around 68% being singletons. The data belong to a study of beta chain features in type 1 diabetes. Study-level information: Age, gender and cell yields were similar between patients and healthy donors.

Via the markers CD45RO/CCR7/CD25/CD127/CD95/CD27, stem cell-like memory, regulatory, central memory and naive CD4+ cells were sorted. Trimming shortened V by 7 bases and J by 4 bases, and 24 bases separated the two germline ends. Germline V gene lookup returns CDR1 MDHEN and CDR2 SYDVKM. This CDR3 region has 17 residues. The chain couples TRBV28 to TRBJ2-3, with a possible D match to TRBD2 (5 bases). The specimen sequenced was naive CD4+ T cells from blood. This clonotype originated in a man under 40 in good health. CDR3 in amino acids: CASTSRPGSRPSDTQYF. The CDR3, as DNA: TGTGCCAGCACCTCCCGGCCGGGGAGTCGGCCGTCAGATACGCAGTATTTT.